This T cell receptor beta chain originates from a study of blood T cell repertoires in COVID-19. The wider study: The United States, Italy and Spain provided the acute and convalescent COVID-19 samples. PBMCs, B-cell-depleted T cells, or T cells were the source of the cDNA or gDNA that made up the material.

Original processing methods: Scientists estimated how many nucleated cells there were by amplifying reference gene primers. Only in-frame clones appear in the TCRdb table, and some are missing; sequencing was by immunoSEQ multiplex PCR. The V and J calls and clone size come from that table; D and trimming were worked out from the DNA. The repertoire has about 150,000 clones, over 60% of them found once; the top ten carry approximately 3.7%. With 7 bases removed from V and 4 bases from J, the gap between germline ends came to 14 bases. From germline, CDR1 is MNHEY and CDR2 SVGAGI. The CDR3 contains 13 residues.

Sequenced input: peripheral blood. The TCR sequence derives from a woman at least 80 years old with acute or convalescent COVID-19. The gene calls are TRBV6-5 and TRBJ2-7; a weak D match, TRBD2 (6 bases). The CDR3, as DNA: TGTGCCAGCACCGCGCGGGGCATATACGAGCAGTACTTC. It is translated as CASTARGIYEQYF.